The text below deals with one TCR beta chain. Its antigen is currently unknown. The sample is drawn from a study of T cell repertoires in ileal Crohn's disease. Regarding the study as a whole: All patients with clonality above 26.8% had endoscopic recurrence. Clonal expansions were more frequent in active smokers than non-smokers at surgery.

Included were adult ileal or ileocolonic Crohn's patients indicated for ileocolonic resection. CDR1 and CDR2 (germline): SNHLY, FYNNEI. The CDR3 spans 14 residues. V lost 8 bases, J lost 5 bases, and 11 bases stayed unmatched. Method: immunoSEQ multiplex PCR; TCRdb's copy keeps in-frame clones and lacks some. Of some 9,000 clones in the sample, just over 75% were seen once. The sequence was collected from an adult with Crohn's disease. The rearrangement joins TRBV2 to TRBJ2-7, with 8 positions matching TRBD1. The sequencing sample was made of ileal tissue. The CDR3 loop is CASSRTGGFDEQYF. Here the CDR3 DNA reads TGTGCCAGCTCACGAACAGGGGGATTCGACGAGCAGTACTTC. Combining the CDR3 with reference TRBV2 and TRBJ2-7 gives the whole variable domain EPEVTQTPSHQVTQMGQEVILRCVPISNHLYFYWYRQILGQKVEFLVSFYNNEISEKSEIFDDQFSVERPDGSNFTLKIRSTKLEDSAMYFCASSRTGGFDEQYFGPGTRLTVT.